The rows below give T cell receptor beta chains drawn from one sample of a study of OX40 agonist ivuxolimab in advanced cancers. Repertoires were generated with immunoSEQ multiplex PCR, while TCRdb's copy carries only in-frame clones and drops some. The sample carries 65,000 to 95,000 clones, 84% recorded once. This material consisted of CD4+ or CD8+ T cells sorted from blood, taken in a trial of the OX40 agonist ivuxolimab. Receptors were obtained from an adult with an advanced solid tumor such as melanoma, head and neck, liver or kidney cancer. The CDR3 runs from the conserved cysteine through the conserved F or W. Fields, in order: clone size, D gene, J gene, V gene, CDR3 DNA, CDR3 protein. D genes are given only for firm matches. Part of the rows lack a size; the others show once, few, many or a class for expanded clones.

>.|TRBD1|TRBJ2-5|TRBV4-1
TGCGCCAGCAGCCAAGAATATGGACAGGGGAGCAAGACCCAGTACTTC
CASSQEYGQGSKTQYF
>.|TRBD1|TRBJ2-5|TRBV5-1
TGCGCCAGCAGCTTGGGTGACAGGGTGGAGACCCAGTACTTC
CASSLGDRVETQYF
>.|.|TRBJ2-5|TRBV28
TGTGCCAGTTCCGGGCCCCGGGGGGAGACCCAGTACTTC
CASSGPRGETQYF
>once|TRBD1|TRBJ1-2|TRBV28
TGTGCCAGCAGTCCCCTCGACAGGGGGAAAGGCTACACCTTC
CASSPLDRGKGYTF
>.|.|TRBJ2-5|TRBV19
TGTGCCAGTAGTATTAACGGGGGACTAGAGACCCAGTACTTC
CASSINGGLETQYF
>.|.|TRBJ2-3|TRBV9
TGTGCCAGCAGCGTTTCTTTGGGGAGCACAGATACGCAGTATTTT
CASSVSLGSTDTQYF
>.|TRBD1|TRBJ1-2|TRBV2
TGTGCCAGCAGTGTCGCATACAGGGGAAATGGCTACACCTTC
CASSVAYRGNGYTF
>few|.|TRBJ2-3|TRBV7-6
TGTGCCAGCAGCTTAGTAGCTAGCACCACAGATACGCAGTATTTT
CASSLVASTTDTQYF
>.|TRBD1|TRBJ1-4|TRBV28
TGTGCCAGCAGTTTACAGGGGGTGGTTGAAAAACTGTTTTTT
CASSLQGVVEKLFF
>.|.|TRBJ1-1|TRBV27
TGTGCCAGCAGTAGCCCTCAGGGGAGAGGATATGAAGCTTTCTTT
CASSSPQGRGYEAFF
>.|.|TRBJ1-1|TRBV10-3
TGTGCCATCAGTGAGTCAAAAACAGGGAACACTGAAGCTTTCTTT
CAISESKTGNTEAFF
>.|TRBD1|TRBJ1-4|TRBV6-6
TGTGCCAGCAGTGACAGGGCTGAAAAACTGTTTTTT
CASSDRAEKLFF
>.|.|TRBJ2-1|TRBV28
TGTGCCAGCACCGTATCCCCGGGACGACAGTTCTTC
CASTVSPGRQFF
>.|.|TRBJ2-3|TRBV2
TGTGCCAGCAGCTTGGGTCAGGTTACGCAGTATTTT
CASSLGQVTQYF
>.|.|TRBJ2-7|TRBV5-5
TGTGCCAGCAGCTTGGAGGGGCGCGAGCAGTACTTC
CASSLEGREQYF
>once|.|TRBJ1-1|TRBV28
TGTGCCAGCAGTCCCTCGACAGGCACTGAAGCTTTCTTT
CASSPSTGTEAFF
>.|TRBD1|TRBJ2-5|TRBV7-2
TGTGCCAGCAGCTCGAATTCTGGGACAGCCCTTAGGGGGACCCAGTACTTC
CASSSNSGTALRGTQYF
>.|TRBD2|TRBJ2-1|TRBV25-1
TGTGCCAGCAGTGAAGACGTCCTAGCGGGAGTTCGGGAGCAGTTCTTC
CASSEDVLAGVREQFF
>.|.|TRBJ2-3|TRBV2
TGTGCCAGCAGTGACCCCCCCAGCGAGGGCACAGATACGCAGTATTTT
CASSDPPSEGTDTQYF
>.|.|TRBJ2-1|TRBV6-5
TGTGCCAGCAGACTCACCGGGACCCACAATGAGCAGTTCTTC
CASRLTGTHNEQFF
>.|.|TRBJ2-1|TRBV19
TGTGCCAGTAGGACCGTAGCGGGACAGGCATACAATGAGCAGTTCTTC
CASRTVAGQAYNEQFF
>.|TRBD2|TRBJ2-3|TRBV19
TGTGCCAGTAGTTTCACGACTAGCCGGGCGAGCACAGATACGCAGTATTTT
CASSFTTSRASTDTQYF
>.|.|TRBJ1-5|TRBV28
TGTGCCAGCAGTGGATCTACCCATCAGCCCCAGCATTTT
CASSGSTHQPQHF
>.|TRBD1|TRBJ1-2|TRBV19
TGTGCCAGTAGCCCTGACAGGGGGAACTATGGCTACACCTTC
CASSPDRGNYGYTF